This TCR beta chain derives from a study of shared T cell receptors in the human thymus. Per the germline V gene, CDR1 is SNHLY and CDR2 is FYNNEI. The CDR3 spans 13 residues. V was clipped by 7 bases and J by 3 bases; unmatched bases: 3. Sequencing was performed with immunoSEQ multiplex PCR; in TCRdb, only in-frame clones are kept and a portion is missing. The data show more than 300,000 clones, with roughly 94% seen just once and roughly 0.02% held by the top ten. The V gene is TRBV2, the J gene TRBJ2-7; 10 bases are a match to TRBD2. Material: thymocytes. The sequence derives from a human donor. Here the CDR3 reads CASIRTSGYEQYF. DNA of the CDR3: TGTGCCAGCATCCGGACTAGCGGCTACGAGCAGTACTTC.